The source of this TCR beta chain is a study of blood T cells in healthy people across ages. Isolation yielded PBMCs, at least 6.5 million per sample, in every case. A second PCR of roughly 6 to 12 cycles used a sample-barcoded 5' primer and a J-beta primer mix. One entry per CDR3 protein, called by TCRdb with MiXCR from the 5' RACE reads. This sample has about 510,000 distinct CDR3 sequences; around a quarter occur once, and the top ten carry approximately 4%. This clonotype was counted a few times. CDR1 is KGHDR, CDR2 SFDVKD, per germline. V was clipped by 4 bases and J by 6 bases, with 9 bases between them. CDR3 length equals 13 residues. The same data also contributed to another study, on T cells of mothers and their children. That study reports: Study donors consisted of three healthy Caucasian mothers and their six children. Inherited differences only slightly affect thymic shaping of TCR recombination output. Relative to unrelated pairs, biologically related mother-child dyads exhibited marginally greater, non-significant overlap.

This TCR was sampled from a boy aged 2 to 10 in good health. Sequencing used blood. The rearrangement joins TRBV24-1 to TRBJ2-1; D gene ambiguous. CDR3 nucleotides: TGTGCCACCAGTGAGCCAGGCTCCAATGAGCAGTTCTTC. This gives the protein CATSEPGSNEQFF.